The 31 T cell receptor beta chains below come from one sample, sequenced in a study of T cells after yellow fever vaccination. TCRdb used MiXCR to reprocess the 5' RACE reads, holding one entry per CDR3 protein. The data contain about 330,000 distinct CDR3 sequences, over 3.5% of them singletons. This specimen was PBMCs, taken 5 days after the yellow fever booster vaccination. These receptors all stem from a man between 18 and 29 years old who received the YFV17D yellow fever vaccine.

The sample holds a few counts of this clonotype. J is TRBJ2-5 and V is TRBV10-3; D perhaps matches TRBD1 (5 bases). The CDR3 length is 14 residues. The V and J ends lost 8 bases and 4 bases respectively, with 17 bases between them. The germline CDR1 and CDR2 sequences are ENHRY and SYGVKD. The chain's CDR3 is CAISGLGSGETQYF. DNA of the CDR3: TGTGCCATCTCAGGGTTGGGGTCCGGAGAGACCCAGTACTTC.

The chain carries TRBV19 and TRBJ2-1, with D perhaps TRBD2 (5 bases). The CDR3 covers 13 residues. Germline V gene data show CDR1 as LNHDA and CDR2 as SQIVND (reference sequence). The germline V and J ends were trimmed by 2 bases and 7 bases, with 9 bases remaining between them. CDR3: CASSILAGNEQFF. CDR3 nucleotides: TGTGCCAGTAGTATACTAGCTGGAAATGAGCAGTTCTTC.

This chain connects TRBV25-1 to TRBJ1-6; 7 positions match TRBD1. CDR3 length: 13 residues. The junction had 8 bases not matched to a gene; V was cut back by 6 bases and J by 12 bases. Per germline, CDR1 MGHDK and CDR2 SYGVNS. CDR3: CASRGPRGGPLHF. CDR3 DNA sequence: TGTGCCAGCAGGGGCCCCAGGGGGGGACCCCTCCACTTT.

This chain links TRBV7-9 with TRBJ2-1; D is perhaps TRBD1 or TRBD2 (5 bases each). Trimming pared 5 bases from V and 12 bases from J, leaving 23 bases between. The CDR3 is 15 residues long. The germline V gene encodes CDR1 SEHNR and CDR2 FQNEAQ (reference sequence). In DNA form, the CDR3 reads TGTGCCAGCAGCCCTAGGGGTGGGGACCCCGGAAGGCAGTTCTTC. Amino acid sequence: CASSPRGGDPGRQFF.

This clonotype was observed many times. The chain employs TRBV27 and TRBJ2-4; D may be TRBD2 (6 bases). Trimming pared 2 bases from V and 2 bases from J, leaving 7 bases between. CDR1 MNHEY and CDR2 SMNVEV come from the germline V gene (reference sequence). There are 14 residues in the CDR3. The CDR3 DNA follows: TGTGCCAGCAGTTTAGGGGGGTCCAAAAACATTCAGTACTTC. This sequence encodes CASSLGGSKNIQYF.

This clonotype showed up many times. V usage is TRBV7-9 and J usage is TRBJ2-1; D gene unclear. CDR3 length equals 13 residues. Trimming took 1 base from V and 7 from J, leaving 8 bases between them. CDR1 SEHNR and CDR2 FQNEAQ come from the germline V gene (reference sequence). CDR3 in DNA: TGTGCCAGCAGCTTAGGTCCCGGGAATGAGCAGTTCTTC. Translated, it gives CASSLGPGNEQFF.

This clonotype was picked up many times. The chain links TRBV7-2 to TRBJ1-5; D is perhaps TRBD1 (6 bases). The CDR3 extends over 14 amino acids. The V and J ends lost 1 base and 6 bases respectively, with 10 bases between them. The germline CDR1 and CDR2 sequences are SGHTA and FQGNSA. The CDR3 nucleotides read TGTGCCAGCAGCTTAGGGGGGGCTGGTCAGCCCCAGCATTTT. Its protein is CASSLGGAGQPQHF.

V usage is TRBV7-2 and J usage is TRBJ1-5; weak D call: TRBD1 (5 bases). Germline assignment: CDR1 SGHTA and CDR2 FQGNSA. V lost 0 bases and J 7 bases, leaving 13 bases between the germline ends. The length of the CDR3 is 15 residues. The chain's CDR3 is CASSLAAARGQPQHF. The CDR3 coding sequence is TGTGCCAGCAGCTTAGCCGCGGCCCGGGGGCAGCCCCAGCATTTT.

The CDR3 DNA reads TGTGCCAGCAGCTTTGGCGGGGGGGCCTCCTACGAGCAGTACTTC. This sequence encodes CASSFGGGASYEQYF. The chain joins TRBV7-2 to TRBJ2-7; 9 nucleotides agree with TRBD2. The CDR3 length is 15 residues. Unmatched junction bases numbered 3, after V lost 3 bases and J lost 0 bases. Germline CDR1 SGHTA, CDR2 FQGNSA.

The rearrangement uses TRBV6-1 and TRBJ2-2; D is uncertain. The V end lost 6 bases, the J end lost 7 bases, and 9 bases lay between the germline ends. Germline V gene data show CDR1 as MNHNS and CDR2 as SASEGT. The length of the CDR3 is 12 residues. The CDR3 DNA follows: TGTGCCAGCAGCCCTACCCACGGGGAGCTGTTTTTT. Its protein product is CASSPTHGELFF.

This clonotype was detected a few times. The chain is built from TRBV13 and TRBJ1-5; 7 bases are a match to TRBD1. Germline assignment: CDR1 PRHDT and CDR2 FYEKMQ (reference sequence). The junction had 9 bases not matched to a gene; V was cut back by 6 bases and J by 4 bases. The CDR3 runs 15 residues. CDR3 residues: CASRLRDSPNQPQHF. The DNA of the CDR3 is TGTGCCAGCAGACTCCGGGACAGCCCTAATCAGCCCCAGCATTTT.

This clonotype was detected ten times or more. The chain links TRBV14 to TRBJ2-2; D uncertain. Germline CDR1 reads SGHDN; CDR2 reads FVKESK. Trimming pared 1 base from V and 1 base from J, leaving 7 bases between. The CDR3 runs 15 residues. CDR3: CASSQGHVNTGELFF. As DNA, the CDR3 is TGTGCCAGCAGCCAAGGACACGTGAACACCGGGGAGCTGTTTTTT.

The V call is TRBV7-9, the J call TRBJ2-7; 7 nucleotides line up with TRBD1. The J segment lost 0 bases and the V segment lost 5 bases, leaving 1 base of the junction unmatched. Germline V gene data show CDR1 as SEHNR and CDR2 as FQNEAQ (reference sequence). The CDR3 loop spans 13 amino acids. DNA for the CDR3: TGTGCCAGCAGCGGACAGGTCTCCTACGAGCAGTACTTC. It codes for CASSGQVSYEQYF. The full variable domain, completed using reference TRBV7-9 and TRBJ2-7, is DTGVSQNPRHKITKRGQNVTFRCDPISEHNRLYWYRQTLGQGPEFLTYFQNEAQLEKSRLLSDRFSAERPKGSFSTLEIQRTEQGDSAMYLCASSGQVSYEQYFGPGTRLTVT.

The rearrangement joins TRBV20-1 to TRBJ1-6; D is undetermined. The germline V gene encodes CDR1 DFQATT and CDR2 SNEGSKA (reference sequence). V was clipped by 5 bases and J by 3 bases, with 11 bases between them. The CDR3 sequence is 14 residues long. In DNA form, the CDR3 reads TGCAGTGCTTACCCGGGCCACTATAATTCACCCCTCCACTTT. Its translation is CSAYPGHYNSPLHF.

The chain links TRBV15 to TRBJ1-1; possibly TRBD1 for D (5 bases). The CDR3 sequence is 14 residues long. V lost 5 bases, J lost 2 bases, and 12 bases lay in between. Germline CDR1 and CDR2: LNHNV and YYDKDF (reference sequence). The CDR3 here is CATSGPQGNTEAFF. CDR3 bases: TGTGCCACCAGCGGTCCCCAGGGTAACACTGAAGCTTTCTTT.

The chain has TRBV7-9 and TRBJ2-4; D is undetermined. CDR1 and CDR2 (germline): SEHNR, FQNEAQ (reference sequence). The V end was cut by 5 bases, the J end by 6 bases, with 8 bases between. The CDR3 sequence is 12 residues long. Here the CDR3 DNA reads TGTGCCAGCAGCGGGATGCTAAACATTCAGTACTTC. Amino acids: CASSGMLNIQYF.

Only a few counts were recorded for this clonotype. The rearrangement links TRBV7-2 to TRBJ1-3; D unresolved. The V gene's germline CDR1 is SGHTA and CDR2 FQGNSA. The CDR3 contains 15 residues. The V and J ends lost 5 bases and 0 bases respectively, with 11 bases between them. CDR3 coding DNA: TGTGCCAGCAGCGAAGGGCATTACTCTGGAAACACCATATATTTT. This translates into CASSEGHYSGNTIYF.

This clonotype was seen repeatedly, ten times or more. The V gene is TRBV7-3, the J gene TRBJ2-5; 8 positions agree with TRBD2. Looked up from germline, CDR1 is SGHTA and CDR2 is FQGTGA. The CDR3 sequence is 14 residues long. The trim removed 5 bases at V and 6 bases at J, leaving 8 bases unmatched. The CDR3 bases are TGTGCCAGCAGCAACGGGGGGGCCGGGCAGACCCAGTACTTC. It is translated as CASSNGGAGQTQYF.

The rearrangement links TRBV2 to TRBJ1-5; D is possibly TRBD1 (5 bases). CDR3 length equals 18 residues. Germline-derived CDR1 and CDR2 are SNHLY and FYNNEI. Trimming took 3 bases from V and 3 from J, leaving 21 bases between them. The DNA of the CDR3 is TGTGCCAGCAGTGATCAGGGCGGCCCTACTACTCTCAATCAGCCCCAGCATTTT. Translation gives CASSDQGGPTTLNQPQHF.

The gene calls are TRBV4-1 and TRBJ2-7, with 11 bases lining up with TRBD2. The V and J ends lost 0 bases and 4 bases, in that order; junction bases with no gene match: 14. The CDR3 is 19 residues long. Germline lookup yields CDR1 MGHRA and CDR2 YSYEKL. The CDR3 protein is CASSQDWGRRTSGSYEQYF. CDR3 sequence (DNA): TGCGCCAGCAGCCAAGACTGGGGGAGACGGACTAGCGGGTCTTACGAGCAGTACTTC.

This clonotype was seen repeatedly, ten times or more. V gene TRBV7-9 combines with J gene TRBJ1-1; TRBD1 might be the D (5 bases). V was pared by 6 bases and J by 8 bases, with 10 bases between. The CDR3 is 11 amino acids. The V gene's germline CDR1 is SEHNR and CDR2 FQNEAQ (reference sequence). The DNA for the CDR3 is TGTGCCAGCAGAGGACATCTCGAAGCTTTCTTT. Translated, it gives CASRGHLEAFF.

This clonotype was picked up a small number of times. The chain is built from TRBV28 and TRBJ2-1; 8 nucleotides line up with TRBD1. The CDR3 runs 13 residues. Germline V gives CDR1 MDHEN, CDR2 SYDVKM. Unmatched junction bases numbered 3, after V lost 5 bases and J lost 6 bases. CDR3 loop: CASSRGTGNEQFF. The CDR3 region has the DNA TGTGCCAGCAGTCGTGGGACAGGCAATGAGCAGTTCTTC.

This rearrangement joins TRBV2 to TRBJ2-3; D is uncertain. Per germline, CDR1 SNHLY and CDR2 FYNNEI. Trimming stripped 2 bases from V and 8 bases from J, with 8 bases between. The CDR3 consists of 12 residues. CDR3 amino acids: CASSERSFTQYF. CDR3 coding DNA: TGTGCCAGCAGTGAACGTAGCTTTACGCAGTATTTT. The variable domain in full, completed from reference TRBV2 and TRBJ2-3, reads EPEVTQTPSHQVTQMGQEVILRCVPISNHLYFYWYRQILGQKVEFLVSFYNNEISEKSEIFDDQFSVERPDGSNFTLKIRSTKLEDSAMYFCASSERSFTQYFGPGTRLTVL.

There are a few counts of this clonotype. The chain is built from TRBV7-9 and TRBJ1-2; 10 bases line up with TRBD1. V was clipped by 3 bases and J by 3 bases; unmatched bases: 1. From germline, CDR1 is SEHNR and CDR2 FQNEAQ (reference sequence). The CDR3 sequence is 14 residues long. CDR3 sequence: CASSFDRGHYGYTF. Written as DNA, the CDR3 is TGTGCCAGCAGCTTCGACAGGGGGCACTATGGCTACACCTTC.

A word on this clonotype: A much larger clone sits a single nucleotide away, making a read error possible. The chain has TRBV20-1 and TRBJ2-3; no firm D call. Germline CDR1 and CDR2: DFQATT and SNEGSKA (reference sequence). The CDR3 extends over 13 amino acids. For the CDR3, the DNA is TGCAGTGCTGAAGACCGAAGCACAGATACGCATTATTTT. This translates into CSAEDRSTDTHYF.

The chain joins TRBV7-2 to TRBJ2-7; D not resolved. The V end was cut by 0 bases, the J end by 2 bases, with 14 bases between. CDR1 is SGHTA and CDR2 is FQGNSA in the germline V gene. The CDR3 totals 16 residues. The CDR3 DNA reads TGTGCCAGCAGCTTAGCGCGGCGGTTCGATACCTACGAGCAGTACTTC. Residues: CASSLARRFDTYEQYF.

The chain links TRBV14 to TRBJ2-7; D gene unclear. The CDR3 totals 14 residues. Germline CDR1 and CDR2: SGHDN and FVKESK. Trimming pared 2 bases from V and 2 bases from J, leaving 10 bases between. As DNA, the CDR3 is TGTGCCAGCAGCCAACCCCCCCGGGCCTACGAGCAGTACTTC. Translating gives CASSQPPRAYEQYF.

This clonotype came up a few times. This chain connects TRBV3-1 to TRBJ2-1; D unclear. Trimming removed 1 base from V and 6 bases from J, with 4 bases in between. The CDR3 totals 12 residues. The V gene's germline CDR1 is LGHDT and CDR2 YNNKEL (reference sequence). CDR3 DNA sequence: TGTGCCAGCAGCCAAGTAGTCAATGAGCAGTTCTTC. It translates to CASSQVVNEQFF.

This clonotype was seen only a few times. The DNA for the CDR3 is TGTGCCAGCAGCCAAGCGGGGCAGGATAATTCACCCCTCCACTTT. Encoded protein: CASSQAGQDNSPLHF. The chain joins TRBV4-2 to TRBJ1-6; D may be TRBD1 (5 bases). Looked up from germline, CDR1 is LGHNA and CDR2 is YNFKEQ. Trimming pared 1 base from V and 5 bases from J, leaving 9 bases between. This CDR3 has 15 residues.

The CDR3 sequence: CASSPLSSTDTQYF. CDR3 coding DNA: TGTGCCAGCAGTCCGCTCTCCAGCACAGATACGCAGTATTTT. V and J are TRBV12-3 or TRBV12-4 and TRBJ2-3; no clear D gene. The CDR3 contains 14 residues. Trimming took 5 bases from V and 0 from J, leaving 9 bases between them.

There are a few counts of this clonotype. V is TRBV5-6 and J is TRBJ2-2; maybe TRBD2 (6 bases). Looked up from germline, CDR1 is SGHDT and CDR2 is YYEEEE. The CDR3 covers 16 residues. Trimming shortened V by 4 bases and J by 1 base, and 14 bases separated the two germline ends. The CDR3 DNA sequence: TGTGCCAGCAGCGAGTTAGGGCGGGGGAACACCGGGGAGCTGTTTTTT. Translating it yields CASSELGRGNTGELFF. The full variable domain, with the rest looked up from reference TRBV5-6 and TRBJ2-2, is DAGVTQSPTHLIKTRGQQVTLRCSPKSGHDTVSWYQQALGQGPQFIFQYYEEEERQRGNFPDRFSGHQFPNYSSELNVNALLLGDSALYLCASSELGRGNTGELFFGEGSRLTVL.